This T cell receptor beta chain appears in the sequencing data of a study of cytomegalovirus exposure and HLA in healthy donors. 13 Jbeta primers and 60 Vbeta primers were used for the PCR. Profiled with immunoSEQ multiplex PCR; TCRdb holds only in-frame clones, not every one. The table includes 150,000 to 200,000 clones, 70% to 90% detected once. With 3 bases removed from V and 3 bases from J, the gap between germline ends came to 12 bases. CDR1 SGDLS and CDR2 YYNGEE come from the germline V gene. The CDR3 covers 14 residues. This clonotype was sampled from a young man in good health and CMV-seropositive. The material sequenced was PBMCs. The chain recombines TRBV9 with TRBJ1-1; TRBD1 is a possible D gene (5 bases). CDR3 in amino acids: CASSALGGDTEAFF. In DNA form, the CDR3 reads TGTGCCAGCAGCGCCCTCGGGGGGGACACTGAAGCTTTCTTT.